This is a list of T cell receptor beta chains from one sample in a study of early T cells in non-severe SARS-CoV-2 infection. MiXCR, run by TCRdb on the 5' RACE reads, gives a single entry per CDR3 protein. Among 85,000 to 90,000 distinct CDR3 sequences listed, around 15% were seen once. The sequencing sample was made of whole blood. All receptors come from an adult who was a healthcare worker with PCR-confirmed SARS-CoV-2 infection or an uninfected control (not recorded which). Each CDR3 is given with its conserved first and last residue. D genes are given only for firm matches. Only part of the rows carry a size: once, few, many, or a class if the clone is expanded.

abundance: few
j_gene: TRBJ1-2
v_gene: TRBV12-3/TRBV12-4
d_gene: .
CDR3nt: TGTGCCAGCACCGGGGTCGGGGACGGCTACACCTTC
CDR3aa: CASTGVGDGYTF

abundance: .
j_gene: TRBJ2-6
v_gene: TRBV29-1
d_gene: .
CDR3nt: TGCAGCGTTGCAGTAGAAAGGGCCAACGTCCTGACTTTC
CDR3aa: CSVAVERANVLTF

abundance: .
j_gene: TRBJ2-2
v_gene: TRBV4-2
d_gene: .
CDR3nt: TGTGCCAGCAGCCTAGAGAACACCGGGGAGCTGTTTTTT
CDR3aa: CASSLENTGELFF

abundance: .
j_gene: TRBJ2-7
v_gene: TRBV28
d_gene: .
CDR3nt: TGTGCCAGCGGCCGCAATGGCTACGAGCAGTACTTC
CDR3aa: CASGRNGYEQYF

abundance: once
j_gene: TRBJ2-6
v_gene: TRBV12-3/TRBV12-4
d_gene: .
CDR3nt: TGTGCCAGCAGTCCGGGACCGCTCTCTGGGGCCAACGTCCTGACTTTC
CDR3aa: CASSPGPLSGANVLTF

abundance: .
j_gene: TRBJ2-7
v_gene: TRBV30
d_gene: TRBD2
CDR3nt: TGTGCCTGGGAAACCCGGGGGACTAGAGCTACCGAGCAGTACTTC
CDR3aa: CAWETRGTRATEQYF

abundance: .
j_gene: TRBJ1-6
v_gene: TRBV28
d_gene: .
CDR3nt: TGTGCCAGCAGTTTGTACACCTCTAGAGACAGTTCACCCCTCCACTTT
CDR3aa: CASSLYTSRDSSPLHF

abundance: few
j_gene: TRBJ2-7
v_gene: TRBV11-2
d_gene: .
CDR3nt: TGTGCCAGCAGCTTGGGGGTTACCAACGAGCAGTACTTC
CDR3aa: CASSLGVTNEQYF

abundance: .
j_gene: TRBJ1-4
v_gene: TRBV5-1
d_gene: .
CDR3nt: TGCGCCAGCGCTTGGGTACCTGGGGAAAAACTGTTTTTT
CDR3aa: CASAWVPGEKLFF

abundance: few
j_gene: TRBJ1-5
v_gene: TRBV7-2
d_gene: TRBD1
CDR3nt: TGTGCCAGCAGCCTACGACAGGGACAGAGGAATCAGCCCCAGCATTTT
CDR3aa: CASSLRQGQRNQPQHF

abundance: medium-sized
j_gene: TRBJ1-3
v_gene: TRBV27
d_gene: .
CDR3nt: TGTGCCAGCAGTTTATCGGGGAGCTCTGGAAACACCATATATTTT
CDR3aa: CASSLSGSSGNTIYF

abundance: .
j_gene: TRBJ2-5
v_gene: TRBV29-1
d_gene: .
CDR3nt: TGCAGCGTTGGTAGCGCCCCGATTTCCCAGTACTTC
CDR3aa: CSVGSAPISQYF

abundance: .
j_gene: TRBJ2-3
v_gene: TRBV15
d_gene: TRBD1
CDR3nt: TGTGCCACCAGCAGGGAGCAGGGGGCAGATACGCAGTATTTT
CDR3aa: CATSREQGADTQYF

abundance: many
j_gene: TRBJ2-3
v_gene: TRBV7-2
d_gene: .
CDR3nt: TGTGCCAGCAGCTTTCGGAAGCCAGATACGCAGTATTTT
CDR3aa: CASSFRKPDTQYF

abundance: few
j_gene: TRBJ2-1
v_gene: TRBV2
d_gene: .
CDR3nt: TGTGCCAGCAGCGATCCGAGCGTCTGGCGCTACAATGAGCAGTTCTTC
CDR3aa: CASSDPSVWRYNEQFF

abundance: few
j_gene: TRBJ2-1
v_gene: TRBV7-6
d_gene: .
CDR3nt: TGTGCCAGCAGCCGATCCCAGGTCAGCTCCTACAATGAGCAGTTCTTC
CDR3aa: CASSRSQVSSYNEQFF

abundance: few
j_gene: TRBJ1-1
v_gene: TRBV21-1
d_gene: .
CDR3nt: TGTGCCAGCAGCAGTAACGGGAACACTGAAGCTTTCTTT
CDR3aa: CASSSNGNTEAFF

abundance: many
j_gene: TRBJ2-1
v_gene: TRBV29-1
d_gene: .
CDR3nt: TGCAGCGGCAATGGCCCGGGACATCAGTTCTTC
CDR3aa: CSGNGPGHQFF

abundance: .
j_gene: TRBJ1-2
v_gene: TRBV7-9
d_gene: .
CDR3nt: TGTGCCAGCAGCGACGGGGGGCCCTCTAACTATGGCTACACCTTC
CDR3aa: CASSDGGPSNYGYTF

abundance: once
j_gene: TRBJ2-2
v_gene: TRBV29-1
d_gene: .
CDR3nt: TGCAGCGTTGAAGTGGGCCCCGGGGAGCTGTTTTTT
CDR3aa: CSVEVGPGELFF

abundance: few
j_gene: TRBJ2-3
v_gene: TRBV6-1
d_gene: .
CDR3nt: TGTGCCAGCAGTGAAGGCCCCCTAGCCGGCACAGATACGCAGTATTTT
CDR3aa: CASSEGPLAGTDTQYF

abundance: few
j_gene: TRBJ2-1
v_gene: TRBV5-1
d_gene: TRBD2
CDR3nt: TGCGCCAGCAGAAGTCGACTAGCTAGTTACAATGAGCAGTTCTTC
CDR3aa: CASRSRLASYNEQFF

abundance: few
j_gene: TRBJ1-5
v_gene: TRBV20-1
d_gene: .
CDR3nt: TGCAGTGCAGCCGGGCACCTAAGGGATCAGCCCCAGCATTTT
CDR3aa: CSAAGHLRDQPQHF

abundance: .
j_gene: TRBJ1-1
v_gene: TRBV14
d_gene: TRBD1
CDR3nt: TGTGCCAGCAGCCCGTGGGACAGGGTGAACACTGAAGCTTTCTTT
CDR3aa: CASSPWDRVNTEAFF

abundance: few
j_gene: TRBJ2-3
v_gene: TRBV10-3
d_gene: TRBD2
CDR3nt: TGTGCCATCAGGATACTAGCGGGAGGCGCAGATACGCAGTATTTT
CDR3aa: CAIRILAGGADTQYF

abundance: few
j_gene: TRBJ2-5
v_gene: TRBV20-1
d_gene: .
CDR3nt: TGCAGTGCTAGAGATCTGGGGGTTAGCAGAGGTGAGACCCAGTACTTC
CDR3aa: CSARDLGVSRGETQYF

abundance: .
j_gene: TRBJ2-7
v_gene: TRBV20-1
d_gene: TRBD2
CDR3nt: TGCAGTGCTAGGGCCGCGGGAGTCCACGAGCAGTACTTC
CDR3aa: CSARAAGVHEQYF

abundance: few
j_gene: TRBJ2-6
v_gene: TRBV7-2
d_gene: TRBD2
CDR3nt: TGTGCCAGCAGGCGGGGGGGCAGTGGGGCCAACGTCCTGACTTTC
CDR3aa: CASRRGGSGANVLTF

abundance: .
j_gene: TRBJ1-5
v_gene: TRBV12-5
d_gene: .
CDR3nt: TGTGCTAGTGGGACCGGCGAAAATCAGCCCCAGCATTTT
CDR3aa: CASGTGENQPQHF

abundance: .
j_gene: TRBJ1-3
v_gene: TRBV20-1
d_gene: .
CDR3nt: TGCAGTGCTAGCACAGGGTATGGAAACACCATATATTTT
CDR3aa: CSASTGYGNTIYF

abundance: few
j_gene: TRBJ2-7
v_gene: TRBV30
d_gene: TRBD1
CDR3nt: TGTGCCTGGAGTGCCCCCGGGACAGGGGTTCTGTACTTC
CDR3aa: CAWSAPGTGVLYF

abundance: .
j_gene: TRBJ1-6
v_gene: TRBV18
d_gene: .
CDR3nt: TGTGCCAGCTCACCGCCGGAGGAGGGGATGGGATCATCTTGGAATTCACCCCTCCACTTT
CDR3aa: CASSPPEEGMGSSWNSPLHF

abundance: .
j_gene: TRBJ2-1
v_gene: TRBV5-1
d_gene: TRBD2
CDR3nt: TGCGCCAGCAGCAAGGGACTAGCGGGACCCTACAATGAGCAGTTCTTC
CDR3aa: CASSKGLAGPYNEQFF

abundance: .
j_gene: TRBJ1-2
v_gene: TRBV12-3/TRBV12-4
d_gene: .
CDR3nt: TGTGCCAGCAACGACTATCTTTTTAACTATGGCTACACCTTC
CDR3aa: CASNDYLFNYGYTF

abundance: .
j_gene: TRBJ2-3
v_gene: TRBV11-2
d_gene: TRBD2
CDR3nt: TGTGCCAGCACCCTCCGCCGGAGACTAGCGGGGCGGGGGACAGATACGCAGTATTTT
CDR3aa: CASTLRRRLAGRGTDTQYF

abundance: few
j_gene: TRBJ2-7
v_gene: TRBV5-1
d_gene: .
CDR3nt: TGCGCCAGCAGCTTAGCCGGCCTCTACGAGCAGTACTTC
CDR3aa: CASSLAGLYEQYF

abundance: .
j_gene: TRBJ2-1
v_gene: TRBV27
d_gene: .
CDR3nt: TGTGCCAGCAGTTTTGTAGTGCCGAACAATGAGCAGTTCTTC
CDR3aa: CASSFVVPNNEQFF

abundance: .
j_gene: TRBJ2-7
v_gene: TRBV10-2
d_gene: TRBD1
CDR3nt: TGCGCCAGCAGTGCTAGAAGTCCGGGACAGGGTGTTCTTTCGCCTAACTACGAGCAGTACTTC
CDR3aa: CASSARSPGQGVLSPNYEQYF

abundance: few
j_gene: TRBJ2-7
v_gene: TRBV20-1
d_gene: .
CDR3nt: TGCAGTGCTTCTTCGGGACCGAACTCCTACGAGCAGTACTTC
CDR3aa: CSASSGPNSYEQYF

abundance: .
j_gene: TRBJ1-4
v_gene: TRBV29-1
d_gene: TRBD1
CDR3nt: TGCAGCGTTGGCGGGACAGGGGAAGGTGAAAAACTGTTTTTT
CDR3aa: CSVGGTGEGEKLFF

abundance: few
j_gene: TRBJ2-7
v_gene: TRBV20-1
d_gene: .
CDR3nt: TGCAGTGCTAGAGCACAGGGCCGTCCCTACGAGCAGTACTTC
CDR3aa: CSARAQGRPYEQYF

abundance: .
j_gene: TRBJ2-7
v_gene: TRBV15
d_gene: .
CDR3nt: TGTGCCACCAGCAGAGATCGGGCTACCGCAGCCTACGAGCAGTACTTC
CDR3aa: CATSRDRATAAYEQYF

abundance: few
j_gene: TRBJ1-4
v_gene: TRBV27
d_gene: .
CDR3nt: TGTGCCAGCAGTTGGGTGGGTAATGAAAAACTGTTTTTT
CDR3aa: CASSWVGNEKLFF

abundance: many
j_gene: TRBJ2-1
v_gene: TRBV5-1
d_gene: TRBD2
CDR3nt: TGCGCCAGCAGCTTGGCTAGCGGGAGGGCCGGGTATACCTACAATGAGCAGTTCTTC
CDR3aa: CASSLASGRAGYTYNEQFF

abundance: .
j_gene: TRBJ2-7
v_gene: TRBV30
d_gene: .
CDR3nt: TGTGCCTGGAGTTTATTTTCCTACGAGCAGTACTTC
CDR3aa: CAWSLFSYEQYF

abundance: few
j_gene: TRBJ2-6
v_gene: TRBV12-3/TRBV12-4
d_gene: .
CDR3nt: TGTGCCAGCAGTGCGCCGGACAGCCCCTCTGGGGCCAACGTCCTGACTTTC
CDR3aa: CASSAPDSPSGANVLTF

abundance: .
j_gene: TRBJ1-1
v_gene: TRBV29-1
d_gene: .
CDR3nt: TGCAGCGTTGAGGCAGGACCTGAAGCTTTCTTT
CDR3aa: CSVEAGPEAFF